Following are 30 T cell receptor beta chains from one sample sequenced in a study of T-cell memory formation after mild COVID-19. TCRdb redid the calling of the 5' RACE reads with MiXCR, one entry per CDR3 protein. The sample lists 450,000 or so distinct CDR3 sequences, around 18% occurring once. The sample comprised PBMCs or a T cell subset sorted from them (not recorded which). The receptors derive from an adult woman who had mild COVID-19 (a few samples of this study predate the infection). Cell type and time point are not known.

The chain has TRBV29-1 and TRBJ2-3; D may be TRBD1 or TRBD2 (5 bases each). This CDR3 has 15 residues. Trimming cost V 6 bases and J 0 bases, with 16 bases left between them. The germline V gene encodes CDR1 SQVTM and CDR2 ANQGSEA. CDR3 in amino acids: CSVGDPRGSTDTQYF. CDR3 DNA sequence: TGCAGCGTCGGGGATCCAAGGGGTAGCACAGATACGCAGTATTTT.

The CDR3 loop is CSVDLVGRADTQYF. The CDR3 coding sequence is TGCAGCGTGGACCTTGTGGGCCGCGCAGATACGCAGTATTTT. J is TRBJ2-3 and V is TRBV29-1; D unresolved. The CDR3 runs 14 residues. Trimming cost V 6 bases and J 4 bases, with 17 bases left between them. Germline V gives CDR1 SQVTM, CDR2 ANQGSEA.

This rearrangement joins TRBV6-1 to TRBJ1-2; D may be TRBD1 (6 bases). The V end was cut by 1 base, the J end by 4 bases, with 10 bases between. Germline values: CDR1 MNHNS, CDR2 SASEGT. This CDR3 region has 14 residues. CDR3 region: CASSEGGHSYGYTF. DNA of the CDR3: TGTGCCAGCAGTGAAGGGGGACACAGCTATGGCTACACCTTC.

The chain joins TRBV19 to TRBJ2-7, with D possibly matching TRBD2 (6 bases). Trimming took off 0 bases at V and 3 bases at J, with 9 bases between the two ends. The CDR3 covers 14 residues. Germline loops: CDR1 LNHDA, CDR2 SQIVND (reference sequence). In DNA form, the CDR3 reads TGTGCCAGTAGTATAGACGGGGGTTACTACGAGCAGTACTTC. Amino acid sequence: CASSIDGGYYEQYF.

V is TRBV5-1 and J is TRBJ2-5; D is possibly TRBD1 (6 bases). With 0 bases removed from V and 5 bases from J, the gap between germline ends came to 17 bases. The germline CDR1 and CDR2 sequences are SGHRS and YFSETQ. The CDR3 spans 16 residues. In DNA form, the CDR3 reads TGCGCCAGCAGCTTGGGAGGGGGAACATCCTCGGAGACCCAGTACTTC. This codes for CASSLGGGTSSETQYF.

V gene TRBV12-3 or TRBV12-4 combines with J gene TRBJ1-6; no reliable D call. The germline V and J ends were trimmed by 2 bases and 9 bases, with 11 bases remaining between them. The CDR3 length is 14 residues. CDR3 in amino acids: CASSLNRVRSPLHF. The CDR3 DNA reads as TGTGCCAGCAGTTTAAATAGGGTCCGTTCACCCCTCCACTTT.

The chain is built from TRBV11-1 and TRBJ2-2; 7 nucleotides line up with TRBD1. The V gene end was trimmed by 5 bases and the J gene end by 1 base; junction bases not matched to a gene: 4. The CDR3 runs 15 residues. Looked up from germline, CDR1 is SGHAT and CDR2 is FQDESV (reference sequence). CDR3 in DNA: TGTGCCAGCAGCCACAGGGGTGGGAACACCGGGGAGCTGTTTTTT. Translated, it gives CASSHRGGNTGELFF.

This rearrangement joins TRBV5-1 to TRBJ2-7; 8 bases are shared with TRBD1. The CDR3 contains 13 residues. The V and J ends lost 8 bases and 4 bases, in that order; junction bases with no gene match: 8. CDR1 and CDR2 from the germline V gene are SGHRS and YFSETQ. The CDR3 DNA is TGCGCCAGTGGACAGGGCTGGAATTACGAGCAGTACTTC. It codes for CASGQGWNYEQYF.

The chain is built from TRBV15 and TRBJ2-5, with TRBD2 matching 13 bases. The CDR3 has 14 amino acids. V was pared by 8 bases and J by 5 bases, with 5 bases of the junction left unmatched. Germline CDR1 LNHNV, CDR2 YYDKDF (reference sequence). CDR3 amino acids: CATSGLAGRETQYF. CDR3 DNA: TGTGCCACCTCGGGACTAGCGGGGCGCGAGACCCAGTACTTC. The complete variable domain, with remaining parts taken from reference TRBV15 and TRBJ2-5, reads DAMVIQNPRYQVTQFGKPVTLSCSQTLNHNVMYWYQQKSSQAPKLLFHYYDKDFNNEADTPDNFQSRRPNTSFCFLDIRSPGLGDTAMYLCATSGLAGRETQYFGPGTRLLVL.

This clonotype was detected only once. V and J are TRBV2 and TRBJ2-7; 7 nucleotides agree with TRBD2. Germline V gives CDR1 SNHLY, CDR2 FYNNEI. There are 14 residues in the CDR3. The V and J ends lost 5 bases and 7 bases, in that order; junction bases with no gene match: 11. This CDR3 is CASSSQVGREEQYF. DNA for the CDR3: TGTGCCAGCAGTTCCCAAGTAGGGCGGGAGGAGCAGTACTTC.

The genes are TRBV3-1 and TRBJ2-1; 15 bases fit TRBD2. This CDR3 is built from 15 residues. Germline values: CDR1 LGHDT, CDR2 YNNKEL (reference sequence). V was pared by 6 bases and J by 6 bases, with 3 bases of the junction left unmatched. The chain's CDR3 is CASSGLAGGPNEQFF. The CDR3 DNA sequence: TGTGCCAGCAGTGGACTAGCGGGGGGGCCCAATGAGCAGTTCTTC.

The chain combines TRBV20-1 with TRBJ2-3, with 7 nucleotides matching TRBD2. The CDR3 runs to 15 residues. Looked up from germline, CDR1 is DFQATT and CDR2 is SNEGSKA (reference sequence). V was clipped by 3 bases and J by 1 base; unmatched bases: 7. CDR3 residues: CSASPREAGTDTQYF. The DNA for the CDR3 is TGCAGTGCTAGCCCTCGGGAGGCGGGCACAGATACGCAGTATTTT.

This clonotype was detected only a few times. V usage is TRBV5-1 and J usage is TRBJ1-2; TRBD1 aligns across 9 bases. CDR3 length: 15 residues. Germline CDR1 reads SGHRS; CDR2 reads YFSETQ. Germline trimming cut 2 bases from V and 1 base from J; bases unmatched to any gene: 3. The CDR3 spells CASSFGQGSNYGYTF. Here the CDR3 DNA reads TGCGCCAGCAGCTTCGGACAGGGGAGTAACTATGGCTACACCTTC.

The CDR3 loop reads CASSPLATYHNEQFF. The CDR3 bases are TGTGCCAGCAGCCCTCTAGCGACCTATCACAATGAGCAGTTCTTC. V usage is TRBV6-5 and J usage is TRBJ2-1, with D perhaps TRBD2 (6 bases). The V end lost 6 bases, the J end lost 5 bases, and 17 bases lay between the germline ends. Per the germline V gene, CDR1 is MNHEY and CDR2 is SVGAGI. CDR3 size: 15 residues.

This chain connects TRBV21-1 to TRBJ1-5; the table's D call, TRBD1, has no DNA check behind it. TRBV21-1 is a documented pseudogene. This CDR3 has 14 amino acids. CDR3 in DNA: TGTGCCAGCAGAGGGACAATTAGCAATCAGCCCCAGCATTTT. Its translation is CASRGTISNQPQHF.

The chain employs TRBV20-1 and TRBJ2-7; 9 bases agree with TRBD2. In germline, CDR1 is DFQATT, CDR2 SNEGSKA (reference sequence). V was pared by 4 bases and J by 0 bases, with 7 bases of the junction left unmatched. The CDR3 is made up of 15 amino acids. The chain's CDR3 is CSAIGGGASSYEQYF. For the CDR3, the DNA is TGCAGTGCTATCGGCGGGGGGGCCAGCTCCTACGAGCAGTACTTC.

This chain uses TRBV7-9 with TRBJ2-3, with D possibly TRBD1 on 6 matching bases. Trimming pared 4 bases from V and 0 bases from J, leaving 14 bases between. The germline CDR1 and CDR2 sequences are SEHNR and FQNEAQ (reference sequence). The CDR3 runs 16 residues. The CDR3 DNA reads TGTGCCAGCAGCTCAGTCGGACAGATAAGCACAGATACGCAGTATTTT. Its protein is CASSSVGQISTDTQYF.

This chain uses TRBV5-1 with TRBJ1-4; D might be TRBD1 (5 bases). This CDR3 region has 14 residues. Germline V lookup: CDR1 SGHRS, CDR2 YFSETQ. Trimming removed 5 bases at V and 8 bases at J, with 16 bases between. CDR3 sequence reads: CASRPGTGEEKLFF. CDR3 DNA: TGCGCCAGCAGGCCCGGGACTGGTGAGGAAAAACTGTTTTTT.

The chain joins TRBV14 to TRBJ1-2; D is possibly TRBD1 (6 bases). CDR3 length equals 14 residues. Trimming cost V 5 bases and J 6 bases, with 16 bases left between them. Germline V gene sequence: CDR1 SGHDN, CDR2 FVKESK. The CDR3 spells CASSSRTAGDGYTF. The CDR3 bases are TGTGCCAGCAGCTCCCGGACAGCCGGGGATGGCTACACCTTC.

This rearrangement joins TRBV5-1 to TRBJ2-2; D may match TRBD1 or TRBD2 (5 bases each). The CDR3 consists of 15 residues. Per the germline V gene, CDR1 is SGHRS and CDR2 is YFSETQ. Trimming removed 7 bases at V and 4 bases at J, with 17 bases between. The CDR3 spells CASQWGPRGTGELFF. Here the CDR3 DNA reads TGCGCCAGCCAGTGGGGCCCCCGGGGCACCGGGGAGCTGTTTTTT.

This clonotype was seen more than once but under ten times. V usage is TRBV2 and J usage is TRBJ2-3; TRBD2 might be the D (6 bases). Trimming removed 8 bases from V and 3 bases from J, with 18 bases in between. In germline, CDR1 is SNHLY, CDR2 FYNNEI. The CDR3 runs 15 residues. The CDR3 nucleotides read TGTGCCAGCCACCCGGGCGGAGGGCGGACAGATACGCAGTATTTT. Translated, it gives CASHPGGGRTDTQYF.

This clonotype was seen more than once but under ten times. The chain employs TRBV15 and TRBJ2-7; the D call may be TRBD1 or TRBD2 (5 bases each). CDR1 is LNHNV, CDR2 YYDKDF, per germline (reference sequence). V shed 5 bases and J shed 2 bases, with 16 bases lying between them. CDR3 length equals 15 residues. As DNA, the CDR3 is TGTGCCACCAGCGGACCTGGGACCGAAGCCTACGAGCAGTACTTC. Its translation is CATSGPGTEAYEQYF. Together with reference TRBV15 and TRBJ2-7, the CDR3 gives the full variable domain: DAMVIQNPRYQVTQFGKPVTLSCSQTLNHNVMYWYQQKSSQAPKLLFHYYDKDFNNEADTPDNFQSRRPNTSFCFLDIRSPGLGDTAMYLCATSGPGTEAYEQYFGPGTRLTVT.

The rearrangement uses TRBV30 and TRBJ1-1; the D is unclear. CDR3 size: 13 residues. Germline V lookup: CDR1 GTSNPN, CDR2 SVGIG (reference sequence). V lost 4 bases and J 4 bases, leaving 13 bases between the germline ends. CDR3 loop: CAWNPTYGTEAFF. The CDR3 nucleotides are TGTGCCTGGAATCCGACGTATGGCACTGAAGCTTTCTTT.

Only a few counts were recorded for this clonotype. One end of the junction fails to match germline, which may point to a read error. J is TRBJ2-5 and V is TRBV7-7, with 7 bases that match TRBD1. The CDR3 length is 14 residues. CDR1 is SSHAT and CDR2 is FNYEAQ in the germline V gene (reference sequence). CDR3 in DNA: TGTGCTAGCAGCCCGAACAGGGGACAAGAGACCCAGTACTTC. Amino acids: CASSPNRGQETQYF.

The chain employs TRBV7-2 and TRBJ2-3; 11 bases fit TRBD2. This CDR3 has 15 residues. CDR1 is SGHTA and CDR2 is FQGNSA in the germline V gene. V shed 6 bases and J 4 bases; nucleotides not matched to a gene: 6. Written as DNA, the CDR3 is TGTGCCAGCAGACCAAAACTAGCGGGGGCAGATACGCAGTATTTT. Protein product: CASRPKLAGADTQYF.

This clonotype was observed at least ten times. CDR3 protein: CAISESRTSGSFADTQYF. The CDR3 nucleotides are TGTGCCATCAGTGAGTCGCGGACTAGCGGGAGCTTCGCAGATACGCAGTATTTT. The gene calls are TRBV10-3 and TRBJ2-3, with 13 bases identical to TRBD2. With V trimmed by 0 bases and J by 4 bases, 7 bases remained unmatched. The V gene's germline CDR1 is ENHRY and CDR2 SYGVKD. The CDR3 loop spans 18 amino acids.

V gene TRBV19 combines with J gene TRBJ2-3; maybe TRBD2 (5 bases). Germline loops: CDR1 LNHDA, CDR2 SQIVND (reference sequence). This CDR3 is built from 15 residues. Between the trimmed V and J ends, which lost 3 bases and 3 bases, there was a span of 13 bases. Here the CDR3 DNA reads TGTGCCAGTAGTATGATCGGGATAGGGACAGATACGCAGTATTTT. Its protein is CASSMIGIGTDTQYF.

This clonotype has only a few counts. The chain links TRBV12-3 or TRBV12-4 to TRBJ1-2; possibly TRBD1 for D (6 bases). V was clipped by 5 bases and J by 0 bases, with 13 bases between them. This CDR3 is built from 15 residues. This CDR3 reads CASSPGQPSNYGYTF. The CDR3 nucleotides read TGTGCCAGCAGTCCCGGACAGCCCTCTAACTATGGCTACACCTTC.

This clonotype has a count of ten or more. The chain employs TRBV4-1 and TRBJ1-3, with TRBD1 matching over 9 bases. The CDR3 is made up of 12 amino acids. V lost 1 base to trimming and J lost 12 bases; unmatched junction nucleotides: 1. CDR1 is MGHRA and CDR2 is YSYEKL in the germline V gene. CDR3 region: CASSQATGGIYF. CDR3 nucleotides: TGCGCCAGCAGCCAAGCGACAGGGGGCATATATTTT.

This clonotype was seen only a few times. The chain joins TRBV5-4 to TRBJ2-7; D gene ambiguous. V lost 0 bases and J lost 10, with 8 bases in between. The CDR3 runs to 11 residues. The germline V gene encodes CDR1 SGHNT and CDR2 YYREEE (reference sequence). The CDR3 DNA is TGTGCCAGCAGCTTGGGCGGTAGTCAGTACTTC. It specifies CASSLGGSQYF.